The 14 T cell receptor beta chains given below trace back to one sample, sequenced in a study of cytomegalovirus exposure and HLA in healthy donors. Method: immunoSEQ multiplex PCR; TCRdb's copy keeps in-frame clones and lacks some. Of approximately 270,000 clones listed, approximately 86% were seen once; the top ten hold 1%. The source material was PBMCs. The receptors were sampled from a woman aged 18-30 years in good health and CMV-seronegative.

This chain connects TRBV14 to TRBJ2-2, with TRBD2 identical over 10 bases. This CDR3 contains 17 residues. CDR1 is SGHDN and CDR2 is FVKESK in the germline V gene. Unmatched junction bases numbered 9, after V lost 2 bases and J lost 6 bases. The CDR3 spells CASSQLTSGKIAGELFF. CDR3 bases: TGTGCCAGCAGCCAACTCACTAGCGGGAAGATTGCCGGGGAGCTGTTTTTT.

The chain carries TRBV30 and TRBJ2-7; D possibly corresponds to TRBD1 (5 bases). Germline CDR1 and CDR2: GTSNPN and SVGIG (reference sequence). The CDR3 runs 13 residues. Between the trimmed V and J ends, which lost 6 bases and 0 bases, there was a span of 12 bases. The CDR3 is CACITGYSYEQYF. In DNA form, the CDR3 reads TGTGCCTGTATTACAGGTTACTCCTACGAGCAGTACTTC.

This clone was counted only a few times. This chain links TRBV10-1 with TRBJ2-5, with D possibly TRBD2 on 6 matching bases. CDR1 and CDR2 (germline): WNHNN, SYGVQD (reference sequence). The CDR3 has 15 amino acids. Between the trimmed V and J ends, which lost 5 bases and 5 bases, there was a span of 18 bases. The CDR3 here is CASSPHAGTGETQYF. CDR3 sequence (DNA): TGCGCCAGCAGTCCTCATGCGGGAACGGGGGAGACCCAGTACTTC.

The chain combines TRBV7-9 with TRBJ2-5, with D tentatively TRBD1 (6 bases). The germline gives CDR1 SEHNR, CDR2 FQNEAQ (reference sequence). V shed 5 bases and J shed 2 bases, with 21 bases lying between them. This CDR3 region has 17 residues. For the CDR3, the DNA is TGTGCCAGCAGCCCTAGCCCCTACAGGGCTTCACAAGAGACCCAGTACTTC. It yields the protein CASSPSPYRASQETQYF.

V is TRBV4-1 and J is TRBJ2-5, with TRBD2 identical over 10 bases. The CDR3 has 15 residues. J was trimmed by 3 bases and V by 1 base; bases with no gene match: 2. Germline CDR1 reads MGHRA; CDR2 reads YSYEKL. DNA of the CDR3: TGCGCCAGCAGCCAAGGAGGACTAGCGGAAGAGACCCAGTACTTC. As protein: CASSQGGLAEETQYF.

This clone was detected only once. This sample includes further DNA sequences coding for the same CDR3. This rearrangement joins TRBV19 to TRBJ2-7; TRBD2 matches at 14 bases. Germline V lookup: CDR1 LNHDA, CDR2 SQIVND (reference sequence). CDR3 length: 16 amino acids. J gave up 3 bases and V 3 bases, and 4 bases lay outside the gene matches. CDR3 loop: CASSIGLAGGSYEQYF. As DNA, the CDR3 is TGTGCCAGTAGTATCGGACTAGCGGGGGGTAGCTACGAGCAGTACTTC.

The V and J genes are TRBV4-3 and TRBJ1-4, with 8 bases lining up with TRBD1. Germline assignment: CDR1 LGHNA and CDR2 YSLEER. The ends lost 5 bases at V and 4 bases at J; junction bases unmatched: 6. CDR3 length equals 15 residues. Written as DNA, the CDR3 is TGCGCCAGCAGCTTTCGGGACAGGTTTAATGAAAAACTGTTTTTT. Translated, it gives CASSFRDRFNEKLFF.

The gene calls are TRBV7-9 and TRBJ1-2; no reliable D call. The V end was cut by 5 bases, the J end by 6 bases, with 10 bases between. Germline V gene sequence: CDR1 SEHNR, CDR2 FQNEAQ (reference sequence). The CDR3 contains 12 residues. For the CDR3, the DNA is TGTGCCAGCAGCAGAGCTATCGATGGCTACACCTTC. This codes for CASSRAIDGYTF.

The rearrangement joins TRBV5-4 to TRBJ1-2; possible D gene TRBD1, 6 bases. Germline V gives CDR1 SGHNT, CDR2 YYREEE (reference sequence). The CDR3 totals 15 residues. V was pared by 3 bases and J by 3 bases, with 15 bases between. CDR3 region: CASSSRGGPDYGYTF. In nucleotides, the CDR3 is TGTGCCAGCAGCTCCCGCGGGGGGCCTGACTATGGCTACACCTTC.

The V gene is TRBV5-1, the J gene TRBJ1-1; D unresolved. V gave up 2 bases and J gave up 5 bases, with 19 bases separating them. The CDR3 length is 16 residues. CDR1 and CDR2 (germline): SGHRS, YFSETQ. The CDR3 DNA is TGCGCCAGCAGCTTTGAACTACACACCACGGGAACTGAAGCTTTCTTT. As protein: CASSFELHTTGTEAFF.

The chain employs TRBV4-1 and TRBJ2-3; weak D call: TRBD1 (5 bases). This CDR3 has 16 amino acids. The V end was cut by 0 bases, the J end by 2 bases, with 12 bases between. From germline, CDR1 is MGHRA and CDR2 YSYEKL. The CDR3 nucleotides are TGCGCCAGCAGCCAAGACAGGGAAGGGAACACAGATACGCAGTATTTT. Translating it yields CASSQDREGNTDTQYF.

The chain couples TRBV6-5 to TRBJ2-2; 9 bases are shared with TRBD2. Germline CDR1 MNHEY, CDR2 SVGAGI. Trimming at V came to 6 bases and at J to 1 base, leaving 3 bases not matched to a gene. This CDR3 has 15 amino acids. The CDR3 sequence is CASRGLAGNTGELFF. Here the CDR3 DNA reads TGTGCCAGCAGGGGACTAGCAGGGAACACCGGGGAGCTGTTTTTT.

The V gene is TRBV29-1, the J gene TRBJ1-2; 9 nucleotides line up with TRBD1. Per the germline V gene, CDR1 is SQVTM and CDR2 is ANQGSEA. The length of the CDR3 is 14 residues. The ends lost 8 bases at V and 6 bases at J; junction bases unmatched: 13. This CDR3 reads CSCGGVDRGNGYTF. The DNA of the CDR3 is TGCAGCTGTGGGGGGGTCGACAGGGGGAATGGCTACACCTTC.

The chain carries TRBV19 and TRBJ1-4; tentative D call: TRBD1 (5 bases). V shed 9 bases and J shed 13 bases, with 12 bases lying between them. This CDR3 region has 10 residues. Germline CDR1 and CDR2: LNHDA and SQIVND (reference sequence). CDR3 residues: CASYQGRLFF. The CDR3 DNA reads as TGTGCCAGCTACCAGGGTAGACTGTTTTTT.